This is a list of T cell receptor beta chains from one sample in a study of shared clonotypes between healthy human individuals. Repertoires were generated with immunoSEQ multiplex PCR, while TCRdb's copy carries only in-frame clones and drops some. The table records hundreds of thousands of clones, about 95% of them present only once. Sequenced: naive CD8+ T cells sorted from blood. Source of these receptors: a young woman in good health. Each CDR3 is given with its conserved first and last residue.

cdr3_aa	j_call	v_call
CASSYLGQGEGGELFF	TRBJ2-2	TRBV6-5
CASSLYGGRGLYEQYF	TRBJ2-7	TRBV28
CASSASGIEQYF	TRBJ2-7	TRBV9
CAWSVDRAGSYEQYF	TRBJ2-7	TRBV30
CASSAQTGVKNEKLFF	TRBJ1-4	TRBV9
CAWSVLGTEYGYTF	TRBJ1-2	TRBV30
CASWDLANYGYTF	TRBJ1-2	TRBV19
CASSSLGGAYEQYF	TRBJ2-7	TRBV28
CASSLNSLEDTQYF	TRBJ2-3	TRBV7-3
CASSPSASGNVHEQFF	TRBJ2-1	TRBV4-1
CASNPLAGRYEQYF	TRBJ2-7	TRBV6-5
CASSPETGQGDQPQHF	TRBJ1-5	TRBV19
CASSVSVGSGSLEQYF	TRBJ2-7	TRBV6-1
CASSRGVRYEQYF	TRBJ2-7	TRBV11-2
CASRQQGQETQYF	TRBJ2-5	TRBV5-4
CASRKGAGELFF	TRBJ2-2	TRBV27
CASSSTEGPNEAFF	TRBJ1-1	TRBV19
CASTLKIRAYEQYF	TRBJ2-7	TRBV28
CASSAQGARGENTEAFF	TRBJ1-1	TRBV2
CASSFGTGLVTEAFF	TRBJ1-1	TRBV5-6
CASSQGTSGAYEQYF	TRBJ2-7	TRBV4-1
CASSQGLAGYNEQFF	TRBJ2-1	TRBV4-2
CASSPWTSGSNEQYF	TRBJ2-7	TRBV7-6
CASSIKRDPYNEQFF	TRBJ2-1	TRBV19
CASSQDIGASNQPQHF	TRBJ1-5	TRBV4-1
CASSSVGTEAFF	TRBJ1-1	TRBV5-1
CASSFSFNQPQHF	TRBJ1-5	TRBV5-1
CASSLSGTGGAPRYGYTF	TRBJ1-2	TRBV11-3
CASAGIQLAEYNEQFF	TRBJ2-1	TRBV2
CASRIGGREDGFNQPQHF	TRBJ1-5	TRBV27
CASSLAGALSMNTEAFF	TRBJ1-1	TRBV5-6
CASSLAGGGSYEQYF	TRBJ2-7	TRBV9
CASSPRGDFYEQYF	-	TRBV5-6
CASSSSNMAPYNEQFF	TRBJ2-1	TRBV6-5
CASSLGGTGDPEQYF	TRBJ2-7	TRBV13
CASSVQGPDTQYF	TRBJ2-3	TRBV6-5
CSVEAEGRQGADYNEQFF	TRBJ2-1	TRBV29-1
CASSFLALPTEQFF	TRBJ2-1	TRBV11-2
CATTNSFGVKKDEQYF	TRBJ2-7	TRBV2
CASSQVPTASDTQYF	TRBJ2-3	TRBV4-1
CASSEFFQGVGETQYF	TRBJ2-5	TRBV6-4
CASSKDRGLVDEQFF	TRBJ2-1	TRBV14
CASSKQRRGSYEQYF	TRBJ2-7	TRBV5-6
CASSIGYYTEAFF	TRBJ1-1	TRBV19
CASSQPDIMRGTQYF	TRBJ2-5	TRBV28
CSVVADYEQYF	TRBJ2-7	TRBV29-1
CASSWTGTSQETQYF	TRBJ2-5	TRBV28
CASQGLATGTDTQYF	TRBJ2-3	TRBV7-2
CASSLWRDPKQYF	TRBJ2-7	TRBV28
CATSGLSSYEQYF	TRBJ2-7	TRBV28
CASSLAAVRGYRDEQYF	TRBJ2-7	TRBV5-1